Listed below are T cell receptor beta chains from one sample, sequenced in a study of T-cell reconstitution after alpha-beta-depleted transplantation in children. TCRdb analysed the PCR reads with MiXCR anew, one entry per CDR3 protein. Here the sample spans a few hundred thousand distinct CDR3 sequences, 25% to 30% being singletons. The starting material was PBMCs, obtained before TCRalphabeta/CD19-depleted stem cell transplant. The receptors stem from a boy younger than two with Wiskott-Aldrich syndrome, due to receive a stem cell transplant. Each CDR3 is given with its conserved first and last residue. The D gene is left open where the match is weak. Rows may omit the clone size; those that give it use once, few, many or a size class.

clone_size: few
j_call: TRBJ1-2
d_call: TRBD1
v_call: TRBV5-1
cdr3_aa: CASSAAGQGYGYGYTF
cdr3_nt: TGCGCCAGCAGCGCAGCAGGACAGGGGTACGGCTATGGCTACACCTTC

clone_size: -
j_call: TRBJ2-5
d_call: -
v_call: TRBV5-1
cdr3_aa: CASSRGTYQETQYF
cdr3_nt: TGCGCCAGCAGCCGGGGGACTTACCAAGAGACCCAGTACTTC

clone_size: -
j_call: TRBJ1-1
d_call: -
v_call: TRBV10-3
cdr3_aa: CAISERGDTLNTEAFF
cdr3_nt: TGTGCCATCAGTGAGCGGGGGGACACTCTGAACACTGAAGCTTTCTTT

clone_size: few
j_call: TRBJ1-1
d_call: TRBD1
v_call: TRBV12-3/TRBV12-4
cdr3_aa: CASKLRGQGLTEAFF
cdr3_nt: TGTGCCAGCAAGCTCAGGGGGCAGGGATTAACTGAAGCTTTCTTT

clone_size: few
j_call: TRBJ1-4
d_call: -
v_call: TRBV20-1
cdr3_aa: CSARGFDEKLFF
cdr3_nt: TGCAGTGCTAGAGGTTTCGATGAAAAACTGTTTTTT

clone_size: -
j_call: TRBJ2-3
d_call: TRBD2
v_call: TRBV7-3
cdr3_aa: CASSLLGGSRTDTQYF
cdr3_nt: TGTGCCAGCAGCTTATTGGGCGGGAGTAGGACAGATACGCAGTATTTT

clone_size: few
j_call: TRBJ2-7
d_call: TRBD2
v_call: TRBV20-1
cdr3_aa: CSARDPAGGPNEQYF
cdr3_nt: TGCAGTGCTAGAGATCCAGCGGGAGGGCCCAACGAGCAGTACTTC

clone_size: -
j_call: TRBJ2-7
d_call: TRBD2
v_call: TRBV12-3/TRBV12-4
cdr3_aa: CASSLQREGTYEQYF
cdr3_nt: TGTGCCAGCAGTTTACAGCGGGAGGGCACCTACGAGCAGTACTTC

clone_size: -
j_call: TRBJ1-3
d_call: -
v_call: TRBV7-8
cdr3_aa: CASSLDGPGGNTIYF
cdr3_nt: TGTGCCAGCAGCTTAGACGGGCCAGGCGGAAACACCATATATTTT

clone_size: -
j_call: TRBJ2-7
d_call: TRBD1
v_call: TRBV7-9
cdr3_aa: CASSLAGQTYSYEQYF
cdr3_nt: TGTGCCAGCAGCTTAGCGGGACAGACTTACTCCTACGAGCAGTACTTC

clone_size: -
j_call: TRBJ2-1
d_call: TRBD2
v_call: TRBV7-2
cdr3_aa: CASSLSLLAGVHEQFF
cdr3_nt: TGTGCCAGCAGCTTAAGTTTACTAGCGGGAGTCCATGAGCAGTTCTTC

clone_size: -
j_call: TRBJ2-3
d_call: -
v_call: TRBV15
cdr3_aa: CATSRGLSYTQYF
cdr3_nt: TGTGCCACCAGCAGAGGCCTCTCCTATACGCAGTATTTT

clone_size: few
j_call: TRBJ1-1
d_call: -
v_call: TRBV18
cdr3_aa: CASSPLKQSPNTEAFF
cdr3_nt: TGTGCCAGCTCACCTTTAAAACAGAGCCCGAACACTGAAGCTTTCTTT